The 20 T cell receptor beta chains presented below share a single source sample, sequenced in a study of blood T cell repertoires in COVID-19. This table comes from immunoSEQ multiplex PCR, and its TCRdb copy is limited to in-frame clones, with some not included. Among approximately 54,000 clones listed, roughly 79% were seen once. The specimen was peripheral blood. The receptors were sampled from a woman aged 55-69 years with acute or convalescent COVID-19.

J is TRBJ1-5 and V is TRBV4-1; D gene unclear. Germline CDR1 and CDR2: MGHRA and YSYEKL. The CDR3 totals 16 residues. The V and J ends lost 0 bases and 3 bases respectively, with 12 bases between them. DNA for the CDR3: TGCGCCAGCAGCCAAGATAACCGGGTTCTCAATCAGCCCCAGCATTTT. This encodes CASSQDNRVLNQPQHF.

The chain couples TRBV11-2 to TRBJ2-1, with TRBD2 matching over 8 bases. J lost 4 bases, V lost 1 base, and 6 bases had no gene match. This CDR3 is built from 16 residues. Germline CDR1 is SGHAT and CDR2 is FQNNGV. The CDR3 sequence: CASSLASSGSYNEQFF. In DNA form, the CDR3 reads TGTGCCAGCAGCTTAGCCTCAAGCGGGAGTTACAATGAGCAGTTCTTC.

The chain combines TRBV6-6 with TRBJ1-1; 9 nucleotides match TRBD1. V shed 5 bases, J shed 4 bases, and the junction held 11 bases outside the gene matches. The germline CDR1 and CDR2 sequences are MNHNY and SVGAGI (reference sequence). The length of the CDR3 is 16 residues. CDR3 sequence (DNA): TGTGCCAGCAGTAGTCCCGGGACAGGGTTTAGCACTGAAGCTTTCTTT. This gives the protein CASSSPGTGFSTEAFF.

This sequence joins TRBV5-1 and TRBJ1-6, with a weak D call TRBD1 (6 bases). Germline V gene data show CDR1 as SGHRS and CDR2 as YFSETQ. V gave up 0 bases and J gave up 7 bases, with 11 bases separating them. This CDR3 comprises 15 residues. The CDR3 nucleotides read TGCGCCAGCAGCTTGGATCCAGGGGCGAATTCACCCCTCCACTTT. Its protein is CASSLDPGANSPLHF.

CDR3: CASSSPDYGYTF. Here the CDR3 DNA reads TGTGCCAGCAGCTCTCCCGACTATGGCTACACCTTC. J is TRBJ1-2 and V is TRBV6-6; no clear D. With 6 bases removed from V and 3 bases from J, the gap between germline ends came to 8 bases. CDR1 MNHNY and CDR2 SVGAGI come from the germline V gene (reference sequence). The CDR3 has 12 amino acids.

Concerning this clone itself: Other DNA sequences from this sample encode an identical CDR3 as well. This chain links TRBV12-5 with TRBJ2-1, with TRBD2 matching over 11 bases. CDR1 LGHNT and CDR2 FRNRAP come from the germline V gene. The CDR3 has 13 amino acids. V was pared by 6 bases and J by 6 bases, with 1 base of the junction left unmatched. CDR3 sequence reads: CASGLAGANEQFF. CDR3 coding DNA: TGTGCTAGTGGACTAGCGGGGGCCAATGAGCAGTTCTTC.

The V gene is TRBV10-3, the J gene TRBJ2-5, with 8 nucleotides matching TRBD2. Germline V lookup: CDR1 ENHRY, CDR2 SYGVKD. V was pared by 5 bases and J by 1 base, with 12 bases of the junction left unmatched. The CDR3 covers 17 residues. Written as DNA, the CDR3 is TGTGCCATCAGTCCCGAATTAAGCGGGGGTCCCCAAGAGACCCAGTACTTC. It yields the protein CAISPELSGGPQETQYF.

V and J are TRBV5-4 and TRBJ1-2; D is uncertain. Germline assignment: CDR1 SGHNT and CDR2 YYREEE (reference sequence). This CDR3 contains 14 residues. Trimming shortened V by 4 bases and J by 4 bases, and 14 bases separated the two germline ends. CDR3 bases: TGTGCCAGCAGCGCACAGAGCCCCCCCTATGGCTACACCTTC. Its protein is CASSAQSPPYGYTF.

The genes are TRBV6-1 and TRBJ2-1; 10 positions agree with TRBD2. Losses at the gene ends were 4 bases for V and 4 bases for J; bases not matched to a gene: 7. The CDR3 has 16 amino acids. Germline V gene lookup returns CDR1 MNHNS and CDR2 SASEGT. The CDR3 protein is CASSVRTSGTYNEQFF. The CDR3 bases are TGTGCCAGCAGTGTCCGGACTAGCGGAACATACAATGAGCAGTTCTTC.

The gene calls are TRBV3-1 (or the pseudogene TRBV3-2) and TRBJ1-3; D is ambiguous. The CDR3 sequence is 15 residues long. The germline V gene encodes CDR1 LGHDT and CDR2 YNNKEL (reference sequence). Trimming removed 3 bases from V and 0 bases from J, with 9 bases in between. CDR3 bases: TGTGCCAGCAGCCATTCCGTGCGCTCTGGAAACACCATATATTTT. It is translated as CASSHSVRSGNTIYF.

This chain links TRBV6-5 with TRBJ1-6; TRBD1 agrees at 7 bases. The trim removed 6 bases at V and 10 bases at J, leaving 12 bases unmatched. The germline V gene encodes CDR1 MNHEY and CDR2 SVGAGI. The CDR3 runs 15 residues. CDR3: CASRPLTQGDSPLHF. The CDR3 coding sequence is TGTGCCAGCAGGCCCCTTACGCAGGGGGACTCACCCCTCCACTTT.

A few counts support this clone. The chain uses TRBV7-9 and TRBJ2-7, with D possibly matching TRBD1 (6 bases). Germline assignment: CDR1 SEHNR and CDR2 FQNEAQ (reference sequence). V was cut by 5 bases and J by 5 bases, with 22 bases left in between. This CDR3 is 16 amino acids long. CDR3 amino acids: CASSRVPGAFMDEQYF. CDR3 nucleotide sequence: TGTGCCAGCAGCCGGGTCCCAGGGGCGTTCATGGACGAGCAGTACTTC.

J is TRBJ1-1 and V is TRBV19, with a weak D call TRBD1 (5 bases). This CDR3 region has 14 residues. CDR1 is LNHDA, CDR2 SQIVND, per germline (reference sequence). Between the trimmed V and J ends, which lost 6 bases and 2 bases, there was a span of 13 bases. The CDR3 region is CASRDKPRNTEAFF. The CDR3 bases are TGTGCCAGTAGGGACAAACCAAGAAACACTGAAGCTTTCTTT.

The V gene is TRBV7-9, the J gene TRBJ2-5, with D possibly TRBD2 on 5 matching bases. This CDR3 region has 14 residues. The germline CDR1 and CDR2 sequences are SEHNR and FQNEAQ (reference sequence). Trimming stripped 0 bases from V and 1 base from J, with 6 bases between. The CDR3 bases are TGTGCCAGCAGCTTAGCCCTAGCCCAAGAGACCCAGTACTTC. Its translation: CASSLALAQETQYF.

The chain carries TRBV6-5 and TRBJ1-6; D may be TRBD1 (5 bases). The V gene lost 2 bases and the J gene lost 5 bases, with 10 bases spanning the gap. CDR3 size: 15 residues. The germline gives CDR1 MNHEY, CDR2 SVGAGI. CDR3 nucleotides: TGTGCCAGCAGTTACGGGGCACGAAATAATTCACCCCTCCACTTT. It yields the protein CASSYGARNNSPLHF.

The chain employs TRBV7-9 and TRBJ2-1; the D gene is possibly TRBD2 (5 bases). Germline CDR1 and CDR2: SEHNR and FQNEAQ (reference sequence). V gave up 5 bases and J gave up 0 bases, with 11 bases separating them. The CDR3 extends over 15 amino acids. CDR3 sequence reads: CASSEGLSSYNEQFF. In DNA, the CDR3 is TGTGCCAGCAGCGAGGGCCTTAGCTCCTACAATGAGCAGTTCTTC.

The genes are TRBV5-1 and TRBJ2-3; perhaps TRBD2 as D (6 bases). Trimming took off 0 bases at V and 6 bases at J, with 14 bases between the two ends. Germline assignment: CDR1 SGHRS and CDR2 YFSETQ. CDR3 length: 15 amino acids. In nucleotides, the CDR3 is TGCGCCAGCAGCTTGGGCGGGACTGGAAGGGATACGCAGTATTTT. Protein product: CASSLGGTGRDTQYF.

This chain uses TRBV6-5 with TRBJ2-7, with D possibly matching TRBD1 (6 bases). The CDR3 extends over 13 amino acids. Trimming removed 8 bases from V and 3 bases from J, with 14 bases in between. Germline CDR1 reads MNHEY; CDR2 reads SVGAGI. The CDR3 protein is CASWDTGFYEQYF. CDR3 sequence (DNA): TGTGCCAGCTGGGATACAGGGTTCTACGAGCAGTACTTC.

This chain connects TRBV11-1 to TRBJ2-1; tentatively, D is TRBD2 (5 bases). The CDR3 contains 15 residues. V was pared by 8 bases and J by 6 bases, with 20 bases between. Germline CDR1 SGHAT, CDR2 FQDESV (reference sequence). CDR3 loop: CASPRIEDCPNEQFF. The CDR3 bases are TGTGCCAGCCCGCGAATTGAGGACTGTCCCAATGAGCAGTTCTTC. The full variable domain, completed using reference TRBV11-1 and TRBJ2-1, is EAEVAQSPRYKITEKSQAVAFWCDPISGHATLYWYRQILGQGPELLVQFQDESVVDDSQLPKDRFSAERLKGVDSTLKIQPAELGDSAMYLCASPRIEDCPNEQFFGPGTRLTVL.

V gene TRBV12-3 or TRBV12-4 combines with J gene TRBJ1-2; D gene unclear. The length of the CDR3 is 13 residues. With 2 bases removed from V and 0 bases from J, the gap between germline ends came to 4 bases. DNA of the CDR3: TGTGCCAGCAGTTTATCCGCTAACTATGGCTACACCTTC. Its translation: CASSLSANYGYTF.